What follows are 18 T cell receptor beta chains derived from one specimen sequenced in a study of control samples from healthy donors and cancer patients. Profiled with immunoSEQ multiplex PCR; TCRdb holds only in-frame clones, not every one. Of about 49,000 clones in the sample, 80% to 90% were seen once. The specimen sequenced was PBMCs. The receptors derive from a woman aged 45-65 years with lung cancer.

In this sample, this clone turned up once. This chain connects TRBV6-6 to TRBJ1-3; D is perhaps TRBD1 (6 bases). V was shortened by 0 bases and J by 8 bases, with 11 bases between the two germline ends. The V gene's germline CDR1 is MNHNY and CDR2 SVGAGI (reference sequence). This CDR3 contains 14 residues. As DNA, the CDR3 is TGTGCCAGCAGTTACTCGGGGGCGAAAGACACCATATATTTT. Translating gives CASSYSGAKDTIYF.

The chain uses TRBV19 and TRBJ1-6, with 8 bases fitting TRBD1. CDR1 is LNHDA and CDR2 is SQIVND in the germline V gene (reference sequence). The CDR3 loop spans 13 amino acids. Losses at the gene ends were 7 bases for V and 10 bases for J; bases not matched to a gene: 6. Written as DNA, the CDR3 is TGTGCCAGTATGGGACAGGCTAGATCACCCCTCCACTTT. Protein product: CASMGQARSPLHF. Complete variable domain (other parts from reference TRBV19 and TRBJ1-6): DGGITQSPKYLFRKEGQNVTLSCEQNLNHDAMYWYRQDPGQGLRLIYYSQIVNDFQKGDIAEGYSVSREKKESFPLTVTSAQKNPTAFYLCASMGQARSPLHFGNGTRLTVT.

The rearrangement links TRBV10-3 to TRBJ1-3; D gene uncertain. Germline V gene data show CDR1 as ENHRY and CDR2 as SYGVKD. CDR3 length: 11 amino acids. Trimming stripped 8 bases from V and 7 bases from J, with 9 bases between. The DNA of the CDR3 is TGTGCCATCGGGGATCGGAACACCATATATTTT. Translating it yields CAIGDRNTIYF.

The chain is built from TRBV15 and TRBJ1-3; the match to TRBD1 covers 10 bases. This CDR3 has 18 amino acids. Trimming cost V 2 bases and J 6 bases; bases outside gene matches: 13. From germline, CDR1 is LNHNV and CDR2 YYDKDF (reference sequence). DNA of the CDR3: TGTGCCACCAGCAGACCCTCCCTCCCGGACAGGGGGGAAAACACCATATATTTT. Amino acids: CATSRPSLPDRGENTIYF.

The V and J genes are TRBV10-2 and TRBJ2-7; D is uncertain. Germline CDR1 WSHSY, CDR2 SAAADI. The CDR3 extends over 15 amino acids. The V gene lost 4 bases and the J gene lost 0 bases, with 13 bases spanning the gap. The CDR3 region is CASSVGGLPSYEQYF. The CDR3 DNA sequence: TGCGCCAGCAGTGTAGGTGGGTTACCCTCCTACGAGCAGTACTTC.

The genes are TRBV18 and TRBJ2-7; weak D call: TRBD1 (5 bases). Germline-derived CDR1 and CDR2 are KGHSH and LQKENI. Deletions cut 2 bases from V and 2 bases from J, with 7 bases between. This CDR3 region has 13 residues. The CDR3, as DNA: TGTGCCAGCTCACCAAAGGGGACCTACGAGCAGTACTTC. It codes for CASSPKGTYEQYF.

This chain joins TRBV9 and TRBJ2-7; 7 positions match TRBD2. Germline trimming cut 0 bases from V and 0 bases from J; bases unmatched to any gene: 3. From germline, CDR1 is SGDLS and CDR2 YYNGEE. The CDR3 spans 15 residues. CDR3 DNA sequence: TGTGCCAGCAGCGTAGGCGGGGGTAACTCCTACGAGCAGTACTTC. Amino acid sequence: CASSVGGGNSYEQYF.

The gene calls are TRBV9 and TRBJ2-3; 9 bases agree with TRBD2. Trimming took 1 base from V and 6 from J; bases not matched to a gene: 12. Germline values: CDR1 SGDLS, CDR2 YYNGEE. CDR3 length equals 17 residues. The CDR3 DNA sequence: TGTGCCAGCAGCGTAAGCGGGGGGCCACCTACGCCGGATACGCAGTATTTT. It yields the protein CASSVSGGPPTPDTQYF.

This clone has a single count. The rearrangement uses TRBV5-6 and TRBJ1-2, with 8 nucleotides matching TRBD1. CDR1 is SGHDT, CDR2 YYEEEE, per germline. CDR3 length: 16 amino acids. Trimming cost V 4 bases and J 5 bases; bases outside gene matches: 13. The CDR3 DNA reads as TGTGCCAGCAGCGGAGACCTAGGACAGGGTATATATGGCTACACCTTC. Protein product: CASSGDLGQGIYGYTF.

The chain recombines TRBV18 with TRBJ1-1; D remains ambiguous. The CDR3 loop spans 18 amino acids. The germline gives CDR1 KGHSH, CDR2 LQKENI. Trimming removed 1 base at V and 3 bases at J, with 21 bases between. CDR3 protein: CASSPRNRAVNVDTEAFF. The CDR3 DNA reads TGTGCCAGCTCACCACGAAATCGGGCAGTTAATGTGGACACTGAAGCTTTCTTT. Full variable domain (outside the CDR3, taken from reference TRBV18 and TRBJ1-1): NAGVMQNPRHLVRRRGQEARLRCSPMKGHSHVYWYRQLPEEGLKFMVYLQKENIIDESGMPKERFSAEFPKEGPSILRIQQVVRGDSAAYFCASSPRNRAVNVDTEAFFGQGTRLTVV.

V and J are TRBV27 and TRBJ1-2, with D maybe TRBD1 (6 bases). Trimming shortened V by 0 bases and J by 4 bases, and 12 bases separated the two germline ends. Looked up from germline, CDR1 is MNHEY and CDR2 is SMNVEV (reference sequence). The CDR3 is made up of 15 amino acids. CDR3 nucleotide sequence: TGTGCCAGCAGTTTATCCGCGGAAGGGGGCTATGGCTACACCTTC. Translation gives CASSLSAEGGYGYTF.

This chain connects TRBV5-5 to TRBJ1-1, with 9 positions matching TRBD1. Trimming at V came to 0 bases and at J to 11 bases, leaving 8 bases not matched to a gene. Germline V gene sequence: CDR1 SGHKS, CDR2 YYEKEE (reference sequence). CDR3 length: 14 amino acids. CDR3 sequence reads: CASSLAEQGAGAFF. For the CDR3, the DNA is TGTGCCAGCAGCTTGGCCGAACAGGGGGCCGGGGCTTTCTTT.

The gene calls are TRBV7-2 and TRBJ1-4, with a tentative D call TRBD1 (5 bases). This CDR3 is built from 14 residues. Germline V gene lookup returns CDR1 SGHTA and CDR2 FQGNSA. Trimming stripped 3 bases from V and 7 bases from J, with 12 bases between. The CDR3 sequence is CASSFTGSGEKLFF. In nucleotides, the CDR3 is TGTGCCAGCAGCTTTACAGGATCTGGTGAAAAACTGTTTTTT. Based on the CDR3 plus reference TRBV7-2 and TRBJ1-4, the full variable domain is GAGVSQSPSNKVTEKGKDVELRCDPISGHTALYWYRQSLGQGLEFLIYFQGNSAPDKSGLPSDRFSAERTGGSVSTLTIQRTQQEDSAVYLCASSFTGSGEKLFFGSGTQLSVL.

The rearrangement uses TRBV7-2 and TRBJ2-5, with a weak D call TRBD1 (7 bases). The CDR3 totals 14 residues. Germline values: CDR1 SGHTA, CDR2 FQGNSA. V shed 6 bases and J shed 7 bases, with 18 bases lying between them. The DNA for the CDR3 is TGTGCCAGCAGTCGCGGAGGGCAGGGGGTGACCCAGTACTTC. Translated, it gives CASSRGGQGVTQYF.

V usage is TRBV2 and J usage is TRBJ2-2; D gene ambiguous. Trimming cost V 7 bases and J 0 bases, with 9 bases left between them. This CDR3 region has 14 residues. Germline CDR1 is SNHLY and CDR2 is FYNNEI. CDR3 sequence reads: CASTGHTNTGELFF. As DNA, the CDR3 is TGTGCCAGCACTGGGCACACGAACACCGGGGAGCTGTTTTTT.

V usage is TRBV29-1 and J usage is TRBJ1-3; 7 bases line up with TRBD1. Germline V gives CDR1 SQVTM, CDR2 ANQGSEA. This CDR3 has 12 residues. V dropped 6 bases and J dropped 8; count of bases not matched to a gene: 7. CDR3 residues: CSVQRTGDTIYF. The CDR3 coding sequence is TGCAGCGTCCAAAGGACAGGCGACACCATATATTTT.

The chain is built from TRBV25-1 and TRBJ1-2; D uncertain. The V end was cut by 5 bases, the J end by 8 bases, with 15 bases between. Germline lookup yields CDR1 MGHDK and CDR2 SYGVNS. This CDR3 is built from 13 residues. CDR3 coding DNA: TGTGCCAGCAGTCGAAGCGGGAGGGTAGGCTACACCTTC. Translating it yields CASSRSGRVGYTF.

The gene calls are TRBV15 and TRBJ2-1; D gene unclear. Per germline, CDR1 LNHNV and CDR2 YYDKDF (reference sequence). V was cut by 0 bases and J by 6 bases, with 9 bases left in between. The CDR3 consists of 14 residues. This CDR3 reads CATSRDPLPNEQFF. CDR3 DNA: TGTGCCACCAGCAGAGATCCGCTTCCCAATGAGCAGTTCTTC.